These T cell receptor beta chains were read from a single sample in a study of T-cell reconstitution after alpha-beta-depleted transplantation in children. TCRdb itself ran the PCR reads through MiXCR, one entry per CDR3 protein. Among some 240,000 distinct CDR3 sequences listed, 9.7% were seen once. The sequencing here drew on PBMCs from the stem cell graft donor, taken from the stem cell graft. The receptor source for this set is a human donor who donated a stem cell graft to a child with SCID. CDR3s include the opening cysteine and the closing phenylalanine or tryptophan. A D gene is named only where the DNA matches it firmly. Not every row has a clone size; where given, it reads once, few, many or a size class.

cdr3_nt,cdr3_aa,v_call,cdr3_length,clone_size,j_call,d_call
TGCAGTGCTAGAGATGTCCTTGGCGGGGGGTTTTGGGAGACCCAGTACTTC,CSARDVLGGGFWETQYF,TRBV20-1,17,many,TRBJ2-5,TRBD2
TGCAGTGCCCAGAGACGGGACTCCTATGCGGGCTACACCTTC,CSAQRRDSYAGYTF,TRBV20-1,14,few,TRBJ1-2,-
TGTGCCACCAGCAGAGCCTCCAATCAGCCCCAGCATTTT,CATSRASNQPQHF,TRBV15,13,many,TRBJ1-5,-
TGTGCCAGCAGCTTCCGACAGGGCGGTCTTAGCAATCAGCCCCAGCATTTT,CASSFRQGGLSNQPQHF,TRBV5-6,17,many,TRBJ1-5,TRBD1
TGTGCCAGCAGTTTACTTGAGGGTGAAAGGGCCCTCCACTTT,CASSLLEGERALHF,TRBV12-3/TRBV12-4,14,many,TRBJ1-6,-
TGCGCCAGCAGCTTGGGGACAGGGTTTAACACTGAAGCTTTCTTT,CASSLGTGFNTEAFF,TRBV5-1,15,many,TRBJ1-1,TRBD1
TGTGCCAGCAGCTCCCGGCCAGGGGGGAGCACAGATACGCAGTATTTT,CASSSRPGGSTDTQYF,TRBV5-4,16,many,TRBJ2-3,-
TGTGCCAGTACGGCGGAGGGGCCGGACTATTACAATGAGCAGTTCTTC,CASTAEGPDYYNEQFF,TRBV19,16,-,TRBJ2-1,-
TGTGCCAGCAGCTTAGGCCTAGCGACTGGGGCCAACGTCCTGACTTTC,CASSLGLATGANVLTF,TRBV7-8,16,many,TRBJ2-6,-
TGCGCCAGCAGCTCAACCGGGACAGCCAATGGCTACACCTTC,CASSSTGTANGYTF,TRBV5-1,14,many,TRBJ1-2,TRBD1
TGCGCCAGCAGCGGGGCGCTCGCGAGCAATCAGCCCCAGCATTTT,CASSGALASNQPQHF,TRBV5-1,15,many,TRBJ1-5,-
TGCGCCAGCAGCCAAGACGCCCTCCCAGGGCTGGGCCTAAAAGATACGCAGTATTTT,CASSQDALPGLGLKDTQYF,TRBV4-3,19,many,TRBJ2-3,-
TGTGCCAGCAGCTTAGAGGGGGGACAGGGGGATCGCTACACCTTC,CASSLEGGQGDRYTF,TRBV7-2,15,many,TRBJ1-2,TRBD1
TGTGCCAGCAGCGCGGACAGGGTAGGGGTGAATGAAAAACTGTTTTTT,CASSADRVGVNEKLFF,TRBV7-2,16,many,TRBJ1-4,TRBD1
TGTGCCAGCAGCTCCCGCCGGACTTCGACAGTCTATGGCTACACCTTC,CASSSRRTSTVYGYTF,TRBV11-2,16,many,TRBJ1-2,-
TGTGCCAGCAGTGCCCGGGACAGGACCCCTTCAGCTAACTATGGCTACACCTTC,CASSARDRTPSANYGYTF,TRBV12-3/TRBV12-4,18,many,TRBJ1-2,TRBD1
TGCGCCAGCAGCTTGGGAAGCTCCTACGAGCAGTACTTC,CASSLGSSYEQYF,TRBV5-1,13,many,TRBJ2-7,-
TGTGCCATCAGCCGGACAGGGCTCACTGAAGCTTTCTTT,CAISRTGLTEAFF,TRBV10-3,13,many,TRBJ1-1,TRBD1
TGCGCCAGCACCTGGGACGAAACCTACGAGCAGTACTTC,CASTWDETYEQYF,TRBV5-1,13,many,TRBJ2-7,-
TGTGCCTCACATTCTCGGGGAGGCCGTAACGGGGAGCTGTTTTTT,CASHSRGGRNGELFF,TRBV30,15,-,TRBJ2-2,-
TGTGCCAGCTCACCCTGGACGGGACCGACAAACACTGAAGCTTTCTTT,CASSPWTGPTNTEAFF,TRBV18,16,many,TRBJ1-1,-
TGTGCCAGCGCCCCCCGGGGTTCGAACACCGGGGAGCTGTTTTTT,CASAPRGSNTGELFF,TRBV2,15,many,TRBJ2-2,-
TGTGCCAGTAGTAGGACACTCGGACTGTACAATGAGCAGTTTTTC,CASSRTLGLYNEQFF,TRBV19,15,many,TRBJ2-1,-
TGTGCCAGCAGGTTCAGGGGGCGGGCTGAGACCCAGTACTTC,CASRFRGRAETQYF,TRBV7-8,14,few,TRBJ2-5,TRBD1
TGCAGTGCTATTCCAGCGGGGGGTTACAATGAGCAGTTCTTC,CSAIPAGGYNEQFF,TRBV20-1,14,many,TRBJ2-1,TRBD2
TGTGCCAGCAGCACCACAGGGAAACCCCAGCATTTT,CASSTTGKPQHF,TRBV7-2,12,-,TRBJ1-5,-
TGTGCCAGCAGTCCCTACGAGATGGGGCAGAACACTGAAGCTTTCTTT,CASSPYEMGQNTEAFF,TRBV2,16,many,TRBJ1-1,-
TGTGCCAGCAGCGCAGGACAGGGCAATTCACCCCTCCACTTT,CASSAGQGNSPLHF,TRBV6-2/TRBV6-3,14,many,TRBJ1-6,TRBD1
TGTGCCAGCAGCGGACGGACCCTCGGAAGGCCAACCGACACTGAAGCTTTCTTT,CASSGRTLGRPTDTEAFF,TRBV7-8,18,few,TRBJ1-1,-
TGTGCCAGCAGTTTTGCCGGGACAGGGGAATACGAGCAGTACTTC,CASSFAGTGEYEQYF,TRBV12-3/TRBV12-4,15,many,TRBJ2-7,TRBD1
TGTGCCAGCAGTTTCTTCGGGGGGGGCTACACAGATACGCAGTATTTT,CASSFFGGGYTDTQYF,TRBV27,16,many,TRBJ2-3,TRBD2
TGTGCCAGCAGCTCCAACCTTTTTAGCACAGATACGCAGTATTTT,CASSSNLFSTDTQYF,TRBV7-9,15,many,TRBJ2-3,-
TGCAGTGCAACTTCCCCAAATTCACCCCTCCACTTT,CSATSPNSPLHF,TRBV20-1,12,few,TRBJ1-6,-
TGCGCCAGCAGCTTGGAACTAGAGAGCAATGAGCAGTTCTTC,CASSLELESNEQFF,TRBV5-1,14,many,TRBJ2-1,-
TGTGCCAGCAGCTCGACAGGGGGTAGGGCAGATACGCAGTATTTT,CASSSTGGRADTQYF,TRBV7-2,15,many,TRBJ2-3,TRBD1
TGTGCCACCGACAGGGGCCGTTATAGCAATCAGCCCCAGCATTTT,CATDRGRYSNQPQHF,TRBV6-2/TRBV6-3,15,many,TRBJ1-5,TRBD1
TGCGCCAGCAGCCAAGATAGGTGGGGACGGCAGCCCCAGCATTTT,CASSQDRWGRQPQHF,TRBV4-1,15,many,TRBJ1-5,-
TGCGCCAGTTCGACTAGCGGGATGCCCGGAGAGACCCAGTACTTC,CASSTSGMPGETQYF,TRBV5-1,15,many,TRBJ2-5,TRBD2
TGTGCCAGCAGTTCCGGGACACCGACCCCCTACGAGCAGTACTTC,CASSSGTPTPYEQYF,TRBV28,15,many,TRBJ2-7,-
TGTGCCAGCAGCTCCCCCTGGTCAGAGACCCAGTACTTC,CASSSPWSETQYF,TRBV7-9,13,-,TRBJ2-5,-
TGTGCCAGCAGCTTAGCGTCCCTGATGGCGATTGCGCAGTATTTT,CASSLASLMAIAQYF,TRBV7-2,15,many,TRBJ2-3,-
TGCAGTGCTGTCGGGAGGCACAATCAACCCCAGCATTTT,CSAVGRHNQPQHF,TRBV20-1,13,-,TRBJ1-5,-
TGTGCCAGCAGCCTAGCCGAGGGAGGAGAGACCCAGTACTTC,CASSLAEGGETQYF,TRBV12-3/TRBV12-4,14,many,TRBJ2-5,-
TGTGCCAGCACCCCCGCGGGAGAAACCCACACCGGGGAGCTGTTTTTT,CASTPAGETHTGELFF,TRBV5-6,16,many,TRBJ2-2,TRBD2
TGTGCCTGGAGCGGGACAGGGTCCGGGGAGCTGTTTTTT,CAWSGTGSGELFF,TRBV30,13,many,TRBJ2-2,TRBD1
TGCGCCAGCAGCCCGGGGGGTTTGTCGCTTTGGAATTCACCCCTCCACTTT,CASSPGGLSLWNSPLHF,TRBV5-1,17,many,TRBJ1-6,-
TGTGCCTGGAGTCTTACGTGGGACTATGGCTACACCTTC,CAWSLTWDYGYTF,TRBV30,13,many,TRBJ1-2,-
TGTGCCAGCAGTTCCAATTCCAGGGGGCACGCACCTGAGCAGTACTTC,CASSSNSRGHAPEQYF,TRBV28,16,-,TRBJ2-7,TRBD1
TGCGCCAGCAGCTTGGGCCGGGAGGGAGAGACCCAGTACTTC,CASSLGREGETQYF,TRBV5-1,14,-,TRBJ2-5,TRBD2
TGTGCCAGCAGTTTACGCCAGGGTACCGGGGAGCTGTTTTTT,CASSLRQGTGELFF,TRBV12-3/TRBV12-4,14,many,TRBJ2-2,-
TGCGCCAGCAGCCAACTGGACAGTCCCGGGAAGACCCAGTACTTC,CASSQLDSPGKTQYF,TRBV5-1,15,many,TRBJ2-5,-
TGCGCCAGCAGCCTGACGACAGGGACTGGAAACACCATATATTTT,CASSLTTGTGNTIYF,TRBV5-1,15,many,TRBJ1-3,TRBD1
TGTGCCAGCAGCAGAGGGGGAGGGCTAGTCCCTCAAGAGACCCAGTACTTC,CASSRGGGLVPQETQYF,TRBV21-1,17,-,TRBJ2-5,-